The entry that follows covers one T cell receptor (beta chain) sequence. Libraries were prepared by immunoSEQ multiplex PCR; TCRdb keeps only in-frame clonotypes and omits some of them. The data show approximately 25,000 clones, around nine tenths seen once. This CDR3 has 13 residues. V shed 6 bases and J shed 3 bases, with 12 bases lying between them. CDR1 is MNHNY and CDR2 is SVGAGI in the germline V gene (reference sequence). The entry originates in a study of blood T cell dynamics during melanoma immunotherapy. Time point defined: pre-treatment baseline. The sequence was collected from a human donor with melanoma. Sequencing was performed on blood, taken from a patient treated with checkpoint blockade. The genes are TRBV6-6 and TRBJ2-7; D may match TRBD1 or TRBD2 (5 bases each). DNA for the CDR3: TGTGCCAGCAGGGGGGACCGCCTCTACGAGCAGTACTTC. Protein sequence: CASRGDRLYEQYF.